These T cell receptor beta chains were read from a single sample in a study of PD-L1 blockade in urothelial cancer. TCRdb keeps only in-frame clones here, not all; method: immunoSEQ multiplex PCR. The sample yields about 71,000 clones, about 89% seen once. Sequencing used PBMCs, obtained around atezolizumab (anti-PD-L1) treatment. All receptors come from a man aged 55 to 70 with urothelial cancer. Each CDR3 is given with its conserved first and last residue. Each record gives: J gene, clone size, D gene, V gene, CDR3 protein. D genes are given only for firm matches. Size is stated for part of the rows, as once, few or many counts, or as a class when the clone is expanded.

J gene: TRBJ1-1
clone size: -
D gene: -
V gene: TRBV7-9
CDR3 protein: CASSLPIHGTEAFF

J gene: TRBJ2-1
clone size: -
D gene: TRBD1
V gene: TRBV28
CDR3 protein: CASSFHDRGEQFF

J gene: TRBJ2-7
clone size: -
D gene: -
V gene: TRBV19
CDR3 protein: CASSIDLGYEQYF

J gene: TRBJ2-2
clone size: -
D gene: TRBD2
V gene: TRBV7-9
CDR3 protein: CASSLAAGATGELFF

J gene: TRBJ2-2
clone size: -
D gene: -
V gene: TRBV19
CDR3 protein: CASRPDSYTGELFF

J gene: TRBJ1-2
clone size: -
D gene: -
V gene: TRBV7-8
CDR3 protein: CASSLRRVTGYGYTF

J gene: TRBJ2-2
clone size: -
D gene: -
V gene: TRBV13
CDR3 protein: CASSTTGWGADNTGELFF

J gene: TRBJ2-2
clone size: -
D gene: TRBD2
V gene: TRBV6-5
CDR3 protein: CASSPAGGGELFF

J gene: TRBJ2-7
clone size: -
D gene: -
V gene: TRBV18
CDR3 protein: CASSRGEGADEQYF

J gene: TRBJ1-1
clone size: -
D gene: -
V gene: TRBV7-6
CDR3 protein: CASSLALLTIMNTEAFF

J gene: TRBJ2-5
clone size: -
D gene: -
V gene: TRBV7-9
CDR3 protein: CASSPTGSQTQYF

J gene: TRBJ1-3
clone size: -
D gene: -
V gene: TRBV29-1
CDR3 protein: CSVGSGQGSIYF

J gene: TRBJ2-5
clone size: -
D gene: TRBD1
V gene: TRBV7-8
CDR3 protein: CASSKTGVGETQYF

J gene: TRBJ2-2
clone size: -
D gene: TRBD2
V gene: TRBV5-6
CDR3 protein: CASSGGLATGELFF

J gene: TRBJ1-1
clone size: -
D gene: -
V gene: TRBV30
CDR3 protein: CAWRVEQGLGTEAFF

J gene: TRBJ2-1
clone size: -
D gene: TRBD1
V gene: TRBV6-5
CDR3 protein: CASSPGQRSNEQFF

J gene: TRBJ2-3
clone size: -
D gene: -
V gene: TRBV7-2
CDR3 protein: CASGDTSTDTQYF

J gene: TRBJ2-1
clone size: once
D gene: TRBD2
V gene: TRBV28
CDR3 protein: CASRQDRTSGRSSYNEQFF

J gene: TRBJ1-4
clone size: -
D gene: TRBD1
V gene: TRBV5-8
CDR3 protein: CASSLDRGVTNEKLFF

J gene: TRBJ2-3
clone size: -
D gene: -
V gene: TRBV14
CDR3 protein: CASSHVLRVDTQYF

J gene: TRBJ1-2
clone size: -
D gene: -
V gene: TRBV29-1
CDR3 protein: CSVTGRPGYTF

J gene: TRBJ1-1
clone size: -
D gene: -
V gene: TRBV9
CDR3 protein: CASSVEAGGSMAFF

J gene: TRBJ2-2
clone size: -
D gene: -
V gene: TRBV5-1
CDR3 protein: CASSFGQTSTGELFF

J gene: TRBJ2-2
clone size: -
D gene: TRBD2
V gene: TRBV7-2
CDR3 protein: CASSFGGGRRTGELFF

J gene: TRBJ2-5
clone size: -
D gene: TRBD2
V gene: TRBV6-6
CDR3 protein: CASRIAGSQETQYF

J gene: TRBJ2-5
clone size: -
D gene: TRBD1
V gene: TRBV5-6
CDR3 protein: CASSRDRGLGETQYF

J gene: TRBJ2-2
clone size: -
D gene: -
V gene: TRBV18
CDR3 protein: CASSPPGRQVGSGELFF

J gene: TRBJ1-1
clone size: -
D gene: -
V gene: TRBV29-1
CDR3 protein: CSVTSSVNTEAFF

J gene: TRBJ1-2
clone size: -
D gene: TRBD1
V gene: TRBV11-2
CDR3 protein: CASSPGTGRAVVGYTF

J gene: TRBJ2-4
clone size: few
D gene: TRBD2
V gene: TRBV6-1
CDR3 protein: CASSEDTSSGGAGSKNIQYF

J gene: TRBJ1-1
clone size: -
D gene: -
V gene: TRBV18
CDR3 protein: CASSILIENTEAFF

J gene: TRBJ1-1
clone size: -
D gene: -
V gene: TRBV28
CDR3 protein: CASSFGQSTLF